This entry lists 8 T cell receptor beta chains sequenced from one sample in a study of regulatory T cells in long-lasting Graves disease (dated by TCRdb to the early 2020s). The sample's time point label, decoded: newly diagnosed GD, antithyroid drugs for less than 3 months. RNA was extracted from PBMCs in TRIzol for both TCR sequencing and RNA sequencing. The library came from multiplex PCR. The reads were generated on an Illumina HiSeq 4000. CDR3 regions were amplified by Arm-PCR with iRepertoire HTBI primers to construct TCR beta libraries. The public reads were reprocessed in TCRdb via fastp at Q25 and MiXCR, keeping in-frame beta chains. Rows with a matching CDR3 protein are joined into one entry that keeps the most common DNA and genes. Present in this sample are 300,000 to 400,000 distinct CDR3 sequences, about a sixth of which were seen just once. The leading ten clones occupy 38% of the sample.

Sequenced material: peripheral blood mononuclear cells (PBMCs), taken at new diagnosis, from a patient treated with antithyroid drugs. These receptors came from a female donor with Graves disease.

At least ten counts were recorded for this clonotype. The rearrangement uses TRBV15 and TRBJ1-5; no clear D. The ends were cut back, 9 bases at V and 3 bases at J, with 15 bases in the middle. CDR3 size: 14 residues. Germline V gene lookup returns CDR1 LNHNV and CDR2 YYDKDF (reference sequence). DNA of the CDR3: TGTGCCACAGGCGCTCGAGGGTACAATCAGCCCCAGCATTTT. The encoded protein is CATGARGYNQPQHF.

This chain joins TRBV3-1 and TRBJ2-6; D is undetermined. Trimming took off 4 bases at V and 0 bases at J, with 10 bases between the two ends. Germline V gives CDR1 LGHDT, CDR2 YNNKEL (reference sequence). The CDR3 is made up of 16 amino acids. The CDR3 sequence: CASSLLLISGANVLTF. Written as DNA, the CDR3 is TGTGCCAGCAGCCTCCTCCTCATCTCTGGGGCCAACGTCCTGACTTTC.

This clonotype came up many times. The chain has TRBV30 and TRBJ2-7, with 8 bases aligning to TRBD1. The V segment lost 2 bases and the J segment 4 bases; nucleotides outside the gene matches: 7. CDR3 size: 14 residues. The germline gives CDR1 GTSNPN, CDR2 SVGIG (reference sequence). CDR3 loop: CAWSWGTGSYEQYF. In DNA form, the CDR3 reads TGTGCCTGGAGTTGGGGGACAGGTTCTTACGAGCAGTACTTC.

Regarding this clonotype: A far more abundant clone sits one base away, making this likely a read error. The chain has TRBV27 and TRBJ1-2; possible D gene TRBD1, 5 bases. The CDR3 runs 13 residues. The V gene's germline CDR1 is MNHEY and CDR2 SMNVEV (reference sequence). In DNA, the CDR3 is TGTGCCAGCAGTCCTGACAGTAACTATGGCCACACCTTC. This encodes CASSPDSNYGHTF.

The chain couples TRBV29-1 to TRBJ2-1, with 10 bases aligning to TRBD1. From germline, CDR1 is SQVTM and CDR2 ANQGSEA. The CDR3 contains 13 residues. V lost 6 bases to trimming and J lost 6 bases; unmatched junction nucleotides: 5. CDR3 nucleotides: TGCAGCGTGGCCCGGGACAGGGGCAATGAGCAGTTCTTC. Its protein product is CSVARDRGNEQFF.

This clonotype was observed many times. This chain uses TRBV20-1 with TRBJ2-7, with D unclear. V was pared by 7 bases and J by 2 bases, with 15 bases between. This CDR3 region has 13 residues. Looked up from germline, CDR1 is DFQATT and CDR2 is SNEGSKA (reference sequence). CDR3 nucleotide sequence: TGCAGTGTTTCACCGGGCCTCACCTACGAGCAGTACTTC. Translation: CSVSPGLTYEQYF.

This clonotype came up once. Germline is not matched at one junction end, which may reflect a read error. The chain couples TRBV2 to TRBJ1-4; perhaps TRBD1 as D (5 bases). Germline CDR1 reads SNHLY; CDR2 reads FYNNEI. This CDR3 contains 15 residues. DNA for the CDR3: TGCGCCAGCAGCCACATGGCCGACAGTCCTGAAAAACTGTTTTTT. Its translation is CASSHMADSPEKLFF.

This clonotype was seen ten or more times. At one boundary the junction diverges from the germline segment, which might be a read error. The rearrangement joins TRBV2 to TRBJ2-1; D is unclear. Germline values: CDR1 SNHLY, CDR2 FYNNEI. The CDR3 covers 12 residues. As DNA, the CDR3 is TGTGCCAGCAGTGACGGGTACAGTGAGCAGTTCTTC. It codes for CASSDGYSEQFF.